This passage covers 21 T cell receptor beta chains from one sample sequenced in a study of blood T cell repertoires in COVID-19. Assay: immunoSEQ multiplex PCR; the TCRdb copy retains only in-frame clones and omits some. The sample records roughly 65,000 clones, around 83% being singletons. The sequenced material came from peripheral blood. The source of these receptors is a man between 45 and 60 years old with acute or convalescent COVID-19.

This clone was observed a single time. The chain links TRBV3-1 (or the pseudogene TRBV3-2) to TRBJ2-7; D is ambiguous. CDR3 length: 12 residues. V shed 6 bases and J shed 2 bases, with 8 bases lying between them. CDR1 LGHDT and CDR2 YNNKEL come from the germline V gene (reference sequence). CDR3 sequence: CASSPLPYEQYF. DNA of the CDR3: TGTGCCAGCAGTCCCCTTCCCTACGAGCAGTACTTC.

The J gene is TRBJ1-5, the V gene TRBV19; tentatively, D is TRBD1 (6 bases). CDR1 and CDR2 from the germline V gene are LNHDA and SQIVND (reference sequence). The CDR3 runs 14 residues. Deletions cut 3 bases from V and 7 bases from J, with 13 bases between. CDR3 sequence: CASSIGGAGQPQHF. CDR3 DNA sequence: TGTGCCAGTAGTATTGGGGGGGCAGGGCAGCCCCAGCATTTT.

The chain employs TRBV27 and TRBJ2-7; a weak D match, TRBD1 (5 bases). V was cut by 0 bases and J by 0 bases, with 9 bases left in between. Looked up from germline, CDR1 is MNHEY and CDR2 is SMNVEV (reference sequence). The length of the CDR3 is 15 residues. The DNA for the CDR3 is TGTGCCAGCAGTTTATCCTGGACACCCTCCTACGAGCAGTACTTC. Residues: CASSLSWTPSYEQYF.

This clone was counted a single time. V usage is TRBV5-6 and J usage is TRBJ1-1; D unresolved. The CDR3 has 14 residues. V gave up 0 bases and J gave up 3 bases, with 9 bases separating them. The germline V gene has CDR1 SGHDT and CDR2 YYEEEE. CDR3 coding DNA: TGTGCCAGCAGCTTGGGGCAGTATCACACTGAAGCTTTCTTT. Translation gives CASSLGQYHTEAFF.

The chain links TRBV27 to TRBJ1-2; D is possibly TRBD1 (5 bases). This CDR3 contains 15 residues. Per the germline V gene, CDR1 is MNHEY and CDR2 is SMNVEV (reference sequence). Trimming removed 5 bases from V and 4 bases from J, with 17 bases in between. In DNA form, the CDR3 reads TGTGCCAGCAGTCTCACCCCGACAGCCCCCTATGGCTACACCTTC. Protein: CASSLTPTAPYGYTF.

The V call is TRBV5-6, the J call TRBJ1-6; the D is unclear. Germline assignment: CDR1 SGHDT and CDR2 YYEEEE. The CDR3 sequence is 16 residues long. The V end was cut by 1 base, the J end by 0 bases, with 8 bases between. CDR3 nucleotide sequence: TGTGCCAGCAGCTTGAAAGGGAGCTCCTATAATTCACCCCTCCACTTT. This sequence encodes CASSLKGSSYNSPLHF. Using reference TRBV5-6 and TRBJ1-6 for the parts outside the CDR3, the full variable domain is DAGVTQSPTHLIKTRGQQVTLRCSPKSGHDTVSWYQQALGQGPQFIFQYYEEEERQRGNFPDRFSGHQFPNYSSELNVNALLLGDSALYLCASSLKGSSYNSPLHFGNGTRLTVT.

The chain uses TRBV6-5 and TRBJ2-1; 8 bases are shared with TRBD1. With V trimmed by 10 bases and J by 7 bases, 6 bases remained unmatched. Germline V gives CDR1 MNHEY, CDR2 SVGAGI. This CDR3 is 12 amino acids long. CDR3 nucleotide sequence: TGTGCCACCCGACAGGGGTGGAATGAGCAGTTCTTC. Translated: CATRQGWNEQFF.

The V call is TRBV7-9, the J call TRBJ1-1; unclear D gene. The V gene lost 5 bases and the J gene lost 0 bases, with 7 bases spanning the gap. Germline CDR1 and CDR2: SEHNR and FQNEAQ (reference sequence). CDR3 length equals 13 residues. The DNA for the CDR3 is TGTGCCAGCAGCCCGCGCATGAACACTGAAGCTTTCTTT. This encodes CASSPRMNTEAFF.

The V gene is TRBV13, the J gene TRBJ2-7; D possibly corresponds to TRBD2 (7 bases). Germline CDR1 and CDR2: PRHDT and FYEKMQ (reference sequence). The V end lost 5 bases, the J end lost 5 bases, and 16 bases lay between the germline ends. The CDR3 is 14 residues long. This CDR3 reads CASSLITGRDEQYF. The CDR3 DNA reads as TGTGCCAGCAGCCTAATCACAGGGAGGGACGAGCAGTACTTC.

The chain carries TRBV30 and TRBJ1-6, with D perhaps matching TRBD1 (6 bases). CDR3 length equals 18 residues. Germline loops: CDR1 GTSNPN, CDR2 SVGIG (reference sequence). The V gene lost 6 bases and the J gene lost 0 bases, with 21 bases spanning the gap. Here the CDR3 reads CACSLTGTKSSYNSPLHF. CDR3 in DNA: TGTGCCTGTTCACTCACCGGGACAAAGAGCTCCTATAATTCACCCCTCCACTTT.

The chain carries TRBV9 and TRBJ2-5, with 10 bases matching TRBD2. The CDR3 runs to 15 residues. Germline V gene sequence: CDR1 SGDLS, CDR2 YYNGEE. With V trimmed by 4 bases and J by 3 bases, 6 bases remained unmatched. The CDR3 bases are TGTGCCAGCAGCCCTAGACTAGCGGGTGAAGAGACCCAGTACTTC. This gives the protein CASSPRLAGEETQYF.

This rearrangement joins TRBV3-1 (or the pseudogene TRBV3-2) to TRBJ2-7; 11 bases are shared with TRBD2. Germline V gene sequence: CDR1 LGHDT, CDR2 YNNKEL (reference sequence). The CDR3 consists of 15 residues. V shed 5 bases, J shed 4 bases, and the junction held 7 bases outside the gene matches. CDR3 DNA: TGTGCCAGCAGCTCGGGACTAGCGGAAGGTTACGAGCAGTACTTC. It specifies CASSSGLAEGYEQYF.

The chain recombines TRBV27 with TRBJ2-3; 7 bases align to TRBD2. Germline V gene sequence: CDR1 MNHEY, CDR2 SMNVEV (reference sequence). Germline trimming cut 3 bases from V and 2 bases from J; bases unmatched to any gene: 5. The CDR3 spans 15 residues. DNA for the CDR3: TGTGCCAGCAGTTTCCGGGACTACCTCACAGATACGCAGTATTTT. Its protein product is CASSFRDYLTDTQYF.

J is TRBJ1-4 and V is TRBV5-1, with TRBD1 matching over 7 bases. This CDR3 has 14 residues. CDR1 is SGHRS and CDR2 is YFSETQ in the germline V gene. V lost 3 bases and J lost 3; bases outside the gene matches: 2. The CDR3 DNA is TGCGCCAGCAGCTCGGGACAGTCTAATGAAAAACTGTTTTTT. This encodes CASSSGQSNEKLFF.

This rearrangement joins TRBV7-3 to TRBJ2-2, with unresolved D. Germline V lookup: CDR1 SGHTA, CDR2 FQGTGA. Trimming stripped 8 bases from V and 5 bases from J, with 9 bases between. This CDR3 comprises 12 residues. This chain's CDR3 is CASRGATGELFF. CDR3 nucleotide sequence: TGTGCCAGCCGCGGAGCTACCGGGGAGCTGTTTTTT.

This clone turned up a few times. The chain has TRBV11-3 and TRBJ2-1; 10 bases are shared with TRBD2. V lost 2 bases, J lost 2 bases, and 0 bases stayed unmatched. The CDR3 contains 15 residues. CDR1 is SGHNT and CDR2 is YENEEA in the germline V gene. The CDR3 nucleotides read TGTGCCAGCAGCTTACTAGCGGGGGCCTACAATGAGCAGTTCTTC. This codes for CASSLLAGAYNEQFF.

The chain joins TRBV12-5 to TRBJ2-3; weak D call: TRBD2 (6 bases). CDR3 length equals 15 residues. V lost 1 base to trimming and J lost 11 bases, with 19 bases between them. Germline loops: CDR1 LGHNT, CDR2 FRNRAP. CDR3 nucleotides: TGTGCTAGTGGTTTGGAGTATAGTGGAGGGTTCGGGCAGTATTTT. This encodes CASGLEYSGGFGQYF.

As DNA, the CDR3 is TGTGCCAGCTCGCAGCGCCAAGAGACCCAGTACTTC. Its protein is CASSQRQETQYF. V usage is TRBV18 and J usage is TRBJ2-5, with D uncertain. The CDR3 extends over 12 amino acids. Germline CDR1 reads KGHSH; CDR2 reads LQKENI. Trimming cost V 6 bases and J 1 base, with 6 bases left between them.

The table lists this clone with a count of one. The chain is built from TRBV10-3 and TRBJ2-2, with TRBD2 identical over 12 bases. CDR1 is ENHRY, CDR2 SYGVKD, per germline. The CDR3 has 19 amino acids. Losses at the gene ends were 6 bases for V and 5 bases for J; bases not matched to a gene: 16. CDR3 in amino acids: CAIRGLAGGVLPRTGELFF. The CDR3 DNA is TGTGCCATCAGGGGCCTAGCGGGGGGGGTACTACCAAGGACCGGGGAGCTGTTTTTT.

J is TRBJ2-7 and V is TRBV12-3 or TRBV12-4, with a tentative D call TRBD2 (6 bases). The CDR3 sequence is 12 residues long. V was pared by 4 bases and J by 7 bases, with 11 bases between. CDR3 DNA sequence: TGTGCCAGCAGTTCGGGACTCTGGGAGCAGTACTTC. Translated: CASSSGLWEQYF.

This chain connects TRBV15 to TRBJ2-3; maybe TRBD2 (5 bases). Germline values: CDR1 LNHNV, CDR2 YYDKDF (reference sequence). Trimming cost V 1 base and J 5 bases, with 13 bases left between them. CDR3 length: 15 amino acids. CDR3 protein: CATSRAQWSGDTQYF. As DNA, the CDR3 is TGTGCCACCAGCAGAGCACAATGGAGCGGAGATACGCAGTATTTT. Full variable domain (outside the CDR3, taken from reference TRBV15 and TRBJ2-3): DAMVIQNPRYQVTQFGKPVTLSCSQTLNHNVMYWYQQKSSQAPKLLFHYYDKDFNNEADTPDNFQSRRPNTSFCFLDIRSPGLGDTAMYLCATSRAQWSGDTQYFGPGTRLTVL.